These 3 T cell receptor beta chains were all obtained from the same sample, sequenced in a study of blood T cells in healthy people across ages (dated by TCRdb to about 2015). Library method: 5' RACE. The listed sequencing device is Illumina HiSeq 2500. A second PCR of about 7 to 12 cycles was run with a J-beta primer mix and a sample-barcoded 5' primer. TCRdb itself trimmed the public reads at Q25 with fastp, ran MiXCR and retained productive beta chains. For every CDR3 protein sequence, its rows merge into one entry that carries the most common genes and DNA. Here the sample has 1,500,000 or so distinct CDR3 sequences; approximately 39% occur a single time. Approximately 4.1% of the sample comes from the top ten. The specimen was blood. Receptors were obtained from a woman aged 18 to 35 in good health.

The rearrangement uses TRBV20-1 and TRBJ1-2; unclear D gene. Germline values: CDR1 DFQATT, CDR2 SNEGSKA (reference sequence). CDR3 length: 12 residues. Trimming stripped 5 bases from V and 5 bases from J, with 12 bases between. CDR3 amino acids: CSAPALRYGYTF. CDR3 nucleotide sequence: TGCAGTGCTCCCGCCCTACGGTATGGCTACACCTTC.

This clonotype was detected a few times. The rearrangement uses TRBV29-1 and TRBJ2-1, with 8 nucleotides matching TRBD2. Germline CDR1 and CDR2: SQVTM and ANQGSEA. The CDR3 is 15 residues long. J lost 4 bases, V lost 6 bases, and 11 bases had no gene match. In nucleotides, the CDR3 is TGCAGCGTCCCAACCTGGGCTAGCGGGTACAATGAGCAGTTCTTC. It yields the protein CSVPTWASGYNEQFF.

As DNA, the CDR3 is TGTGCCAGCGGCCTAGGGGGGAATAGCAATCAGCCCCAGCATTTT. The encoded protein is CASGLGGNSNQPQHF. This chain connects TRBV27 to TRBJ1-5, with a possible D match to TRBD1 (6 bases). Germline CDR1 MNHEY, CDR2 SMNVEV (reference sequence). V gave up 8 bases and J gave up 0 bases, with 14 bases separating them. The CDR3 extends over 15 amino acids.